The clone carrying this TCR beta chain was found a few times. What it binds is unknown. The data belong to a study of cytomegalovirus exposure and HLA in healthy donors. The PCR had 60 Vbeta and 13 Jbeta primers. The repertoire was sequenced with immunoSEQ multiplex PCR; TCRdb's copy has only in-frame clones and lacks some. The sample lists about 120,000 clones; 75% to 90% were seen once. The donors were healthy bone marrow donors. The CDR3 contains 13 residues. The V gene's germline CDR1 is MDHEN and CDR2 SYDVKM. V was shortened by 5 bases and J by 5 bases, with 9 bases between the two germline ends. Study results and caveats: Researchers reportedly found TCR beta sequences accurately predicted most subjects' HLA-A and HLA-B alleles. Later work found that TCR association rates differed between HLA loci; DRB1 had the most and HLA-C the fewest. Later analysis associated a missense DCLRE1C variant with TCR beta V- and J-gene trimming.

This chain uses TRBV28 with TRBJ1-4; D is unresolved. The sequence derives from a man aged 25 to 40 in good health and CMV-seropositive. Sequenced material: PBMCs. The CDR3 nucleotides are TGTGCCAGCAGTCCACTAATGAATGAAAAACTGTTTTTT. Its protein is CASSPLMNEKLFF. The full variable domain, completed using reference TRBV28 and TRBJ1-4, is DVKVTQSSRYLVKRTGEKVFLECVQDMDHENMFWYRQDPGLGLRLIYFSYDVKMKEKGDIPEGYSVSREKKERFSLILESASTNQTSMYLCASSPLMNEKLFFGSGTQLSVL.